The 11 T cell receptor beta chains presented below share a single source sample, sequenced in a study of blood T cell repertoires in COVID-19. Repertoires were generated with immunoSEQ multiplex PCR, while TCRdb's copy carries only in-frame clones and drops some. The data contain about 24,000 clones, around nine tenths of them seen just once; the ten biggest clones take up approximately 5%. Material for sequencing was peripheral blood. Every receptor here comes from a man between 50 and 59 years old with active COVID-19.

This CDR3 reads CASSLVGGAGANVLTF. For the CDR3, the DNA is TGCGCCAGCAGCTTGGTTGGAGGTGCTGGGGCCAACGTCCTGACTTTC. The chain employs TRBV5-1 and TRBJ2-6; possible D gene TRBD2, 5 bases. The CDR3 has 16 residues. In germline, CDR1 is SGHRS, CDR2 YFSETQ. The V and J ends lost 0 bases and 2 bases respectively, with 9 bases between them.

The chain is built from TRBV18 and TRBJ2-7, with TRBD2 identical over 10 bases. The V gene's germline CDR1 is KGHSH and CDR2 LQKENI. The CDR3 runs to 15 residues. Trimming at V came to 1 base and at J to 4 bases, leaving 4 bases not matched to a gene. The CDR3 here is CASSPQRGGLYEQYF. CDR3 coding DNA: TGTGCCAGCTCACCACAGCGGGGGGGATTATACGAGCAGTACTTC.

This clone was seen a single time. This sequence joins TRBV11-3 and TRBJ2-1, with TRBD2 matching 8 bases. Germline loops: CDR1 SGHNT, CDR2 YENEEA. The junction had 7 bases not matched to a gene; V was cut back by 5 bases and J by 4 bases. The CDR3 totals 15 residues. CDR3 loop: CASSLSGSGYNEQFF. As DNA, the CDR3 is TGTGCCAGCAGCCTGAGCGGGAGTGGTTACAATGAGCAGTTCTTC.

This clone was seen a single time. J is TRBJ1-1 and V is TRBV19; D may be TRBD1 (6 bases). Trimming left V 4 bases short and J 3 bases short, with 15 bases between. Germline V CDR1 and CDR2: LNHDA, SQIVND (reference sequence). This CDR3 comprises 15 residues. CDR3 bases: TGTGCCAGTAGTACTACCAGAGGGGGGGACACTGAAGCTTTCTTT. Residues: CASSTTRGGDTEAFF.

This clone was counted a single time. The rearrangement links TRBV5-1 to TRBJ2-7, with a weak D call TRBD1 (6 bases). Germline-derived CDR1 and CDR2 are SGHRS and YFSETQ. V shed 1 base and J shed 6 bases, with 14 bases lying between them. The CDR3 runs 14 residues. The CDR3 DNA is TGCGCCAGCAGCTTGAACAGGGTAGTCCTCGAGCAGTACTTC. Translated: CASSLNRVVLEQYF.

The chain uses TRBV9 and TRBJ2-1; TRBD2 aligns across 13 bases. Germline V gene lookup returns CDR1 SGDLS and CDR2 YYNGEE. V was clipped by 2 bases and J by 9 bases; unmatched bases: 11. This CDR3 has 17 amino acids. The DNA of the CDR3 is TGTGCCAGCAGCGTTACCTCCGGGACTAGCGGGACGGGTGAGCAGTTCTTC. This gives the protein CASSVTSGTSGTGEQFF.

V is TRBV7-2 and J is TRBJ2-7, with 11 bases fitting TRBD2. Germline V gene sequence: CDR1 SGHTA, CDR2 FQGNSA. Trimming cost V 4 bases and J 7 bases; bases outside gene matches: 6. This CDR3 spans 14 amino acids. CDR3 region: CASSSNSGREEQYF. The CDR3 bases are TGTGCCAGCAGCTCCAATAGCGGGAGGGAGGAGCAGTACTTC.

V is TRBV4-3 and J is TRBJ2-3; 9 bases line up with TRBD2. The CDR3 runs to 15 residues. From germline, CDR1 is LGHNA and CDR2 YSLEER. Unmatched junction bases numbered 9, after V lost 6 bases and J lost 5 bases. The CDR3, as DNA: TGCGCCAGCAGTCGTGGGACTAGCTTCCAAGATACGCAGTATTTT. Protein product: CASSRGTSFQDTQYF.

The chain is built from TRBV4-2 and TRBJ1-2; 7 nucleotides align to TRBD1. This CDR3 comprises 16 residues. Germline V gene lookup returns CDR1 LGHNA and CDR2 YNFKEQ. V lost 3 bases to trimming and J lost 2 bases; unmatched junction nucleotides: 9. The CDR3 sequence: CASSQLRTGSNYGYTF. In DNA, the CDR3 is TGTGCCAGCAGCCAGCTTAGGACAGGCTCGAACTATGGCTACACCTTC.

The chain recombines TRBV25-1 with TRBJ2-4; D remains ambiguous. Germline CDR1 reads MGHDK; CDR2 reads SYGVNS. This CDR3 is 14 amino acids long. V dropped 3 bases and J dropped 0 bases, with 6 bases sitting between them. This CDR3 reads CASSDSGAKNIQYF. The CDR3 nucleotides read TGTGCCAGCAGTGACTCAGGAGCCAAAAACATTCAGTACTTC.

To note about this clone: Its ends do not fully match the called genes, so a read error is possible. The rearrangement links TRBV9 to TRBJ1-2, with D possibly TRBD1 on 5 matching bases. CDR3 size: 13 residues. Germline CDR1 reads SGDLS; CDR2 reads YYNGEE. The CDR3 DNA is TGTGCCAGCAGGGTAGGGGACTATGGCGGCTACACCTTC. This codes for CASRVGDYGGYTF.